One sample yielded the 16 T cell receptor beta chains listed below, sequenced in a study of blood T cell repertoires in COVID-19. The table came from immunoSEQ multiplex PCR; TCRdb's copy has only in-frame clones and leaves some out. The sample includes 110,000 or so clones, approximately 82% of them seen just once. Source material: peripheral blood. These receptors came from a woman in her sixties or seventies with acute or convalescent COVID-19.

The chain recombines TRBV6-5 with TRBJ2-3, with TRBD2 identical over 14 bases. Germline V gene data show CDR1 as MNHEY and CDR2 as SVGAGI. V shed 8 bases, J shed 4 bases, and the junction held 5 bases outside the gene matches. The CDR3 is 15 amino acids. The CDR3 region is CASRTSGRPADTQYF. As DNA, the CDR3 is TGTGCCAGCCGGACTAGCGGGAGGCCGGCAGATACGCAGTATTTT.

This clone was detected only once. The chain joins TRBV5-1 to TRBJ1-2; TRBD1 matches at 7 bases. With V trimmed by 4 bases and J by 8 bases, 2 bases remained unmatched. Germline V gene data show CDR1 as SGHRS and CDR2 as YFSETQ. CDR3 length: 11 amino acids. The CDR3 sequence: CASSPGGGYTF. The CDR3 DNA reads as TGCGCCAGCAGCCCAGGGGGAGGCTACACCTTC.

The V gene is TRBV19, the J gene TRBJ1-5, with TRBD1 matching over 10 bases. V was pared by 4 bases and J by 2 bases, with 2 bases of the junction left unmatched. Germline V gives CDR1 LNHDA, CDR2 SQIVND (reference sequence). This CDR3 contains 15 residues. This CDR3 reads CASSTTGGGNQPQHF. For the CDR3, the DNA is TGTGCCAGTAGTACGACAGGGGGCGGCAATCAGCCCCAGCATTTT.

The chain has TRBV19 and TRBJ1-2, with 7 bases that match TRBD1. V lost 4 bases, J lost 7 bases, and 9 bases stayed unmatched. The CDR3 runs 14 residues. Germline V gives CDR1 LNHDA, CDR2 SQIVND (reference sequence). This CDR3 reads CASSTFRGPGGYTF. The CDR3 nucleotides read TGTGCCAGTAGTACGTTTAGGGGGCCCGGTGGCTACACCTTC.

This chain joins TRBV5-1 and TRBJ1-2, with a weak D call TRBD1 (6 bases). V lost 3 bases and J lost 4, with 16 bases in between. Germline values: CDR1 SGHRS, CDR2 YFSETQ. This CDR3 contains 15 residues. For the CDR3, the DNA is TGCGCCAGCAGCTCCGAACCCGGACAGTTCTATGGCTACACCTTC. Amino acid sequence: CASSSEPGQFYGYTF.

The chain uses TRBV7-3 and TRBJ1-6; no definite D call. Trimming took off 5 bases at V and 7 bases at J, with 12 bases between the two ends. CDR3 size: 14 residues. Germline loops: CDR1 SGHTA, CDR2 FQGTGA. CDR3 loop: CASSPAARNSPLHF. CDR3 in DNA: TGTGCCAGCAGCCCTGCTGCACGGAATTCACCCCTCCACTTT.

This chain links TRBV10-1 with TRBJ2-3; 11 positions agree with TRBD2. Germline V gives CDR1 WNHNN, CDR2 SYGVQD (reference sequence). V gave up 8 bases and J gave up 6 bases; unmatched junction bases: 13. CDR3 size: 16 residues. The CDR3 DNA reads TGCGCCAGCTCGCTAGCGGGAGGCCAGATGGGTGATACGCAGTATTTT. Translated, it gives CASSLAGGQMGDTQYF.

The chain recombines TRBV19 with TRBJ2-3, with D tentatively TRBD2 (7 bases). The CDR3 length is 16 residues. Germline V CDR1 and CDR2: LNHDA, SQIVND (reference sequence). Deletions cut 5 bases from V and 4 bases from J, with 19 bases between. CDR3 sequence: CASSPRGGAGADTQYF. CDR3 bases: TGTGCCAGTAGTCCCCGAGGGGGGGCTGGGGCAGATACGCAGTATTTT.

This chain connects TRBV7-3 to TRBJ2-2; D is unclear. CDR3 length: 14 residues. CDR1 SGHTA and CDR2 FQGTGA come from the germline V gene. Trimming removed 1 base from V and 2 bases from J, with 5 bases in between. The CDR3: CASSLIHNTGELFF. In DNA form, the CDR3 reads TGTGCCAGCAGCTTAATACATAACACCGGGGAGCTGTTTTTT.

The CDR3 DNA reads as TGTGCCAGCCCCCCGGGTCTGCTAGCCAAAAACATTCAGTACTTC. Protein product: CASPPGLLAKNIQYF. The J gene is TRBJ2-4, the V gene TRBV21-1; the table gives TRBD2 as D, unverified against the DNA. TRBV21-1 is labeled a pseudogene. The CDR3 sequence is 15 residues long.

J is TRBJ2-3 and V is TRBV5-1, with 10 bases identical to TRBD2. Germline CDR1 reads SGHRS; CDR2 reads YFSETQ. The CDR3 covers 15 residues. V lost 4 bases and J lost 3; bases outside the gene matches: 5. The CDR3 protein is CASSGTSGETDTQYF. For the CDR3, the DNA is TGCGCCAGCAGCGGAACTAGCGGGGAGACAGATACGCAGTATTTT.

This chain connects TRBV28 to TRBJ2-7, with 16 bases fitting TRBD2. Germline V gene sequence: CDR1 MDHEN, CDR2 SYDVKM. The CDR3 has 17 amino acids. V shed 4 bases and J 3 bases; nucleotides not matched to a gene: 6. As DNA, the CDR3 is TGTGCCAGCAGTTCTTCCGGGACTAGCGGGAGGGGCTACGAGCAGTACTTC. It specifies CASSSSGTSGRGYEQYF. Full variable domain (rest looked up from reference TRBV28 and TRBJ2-7): DVKVTQSSRYLVKRTGEKVFLECVQDMDHENMFWYRQDPGLGLRLIYFSYDVKMKEKGDIPEGYSVSREKKERFSLILESASTNQTSMYLCASSSSGTSGRGYEQYFGPGTRLTVT.

The chain combines TRBV10-3 with TRBJ2-3, with 7 bases aligning to TRBD2. Trimming took 4 bases from V and 0 from J; bases not matched to a gene: 7. The CDR3 loop spans 16 amino acids. The V gene's germline CDR1 is ENHRY and CDR2 SYGVKD. CDR3 loop: CAISGGRGTSTDTQYF. The CDR3 DNA sequence: TGTGCCATCAGTGGAGGGCGGGGGACTAGCACAGATACGCAGTATTTT.

This sequence joins TRBV19 and TRBJ2-1, with D hard to call. The V gene's germline CDR1 is LNHDA and CDR2 SQIVND (reference sequence). Between the trimmed V and J ends, which lost 1 base and 4 bases, there was a span of 8 bases. CDR3 length: 14 amino acids. CDR3 DNA sequence: TGTGCCAGTAGTATAGCGGCGGATTACAATGAGCAGTTCTTC. The encoded protein is CASSIAADYNEQFF.

The rearrangement uses TRBV5-1 and TRBJ2-1, with 12 positions matching TRBD2. The CDR3 has 16 amino acids. J was trimmed by 9 bases and V by 4 bases; bases with no gene match: 11. Germline lookup yields CDR1 SGHRS and CDR2 YFSETQ. CDR3 residues: CASSREPGLAGGEQFF. DNA of the CDR3: TGCGCCAGCAGCCGAGAACCGGGACTAGCGGGTGGTGAGCAGTTCTTC. Looking up the rest from reference TRBV5-1 and TRBJ2-1 gives the full variable domain: KAGVTQTPRYLIKTRGQQVTLSCSPISGHRSVSWYQQTPGQGLQFLFEYFSETQRNKGNFPGRFSGRQFSNSRSEMNVSTLELGDSALYLCASSREPGLAGGEQFFGPGTRLTVL.

This clone was observed a handful of times. This chain uses TRBV30 with TRBJ2-7; D remains ambiguous. Deletions cut 3 bases from V and 3 bases from J, with 15 bases between. Per germline, CDR1 GTSNPN and CDR2 SVGIG (reference sequence). CDR3 length: 14 residues. The CDR3 DNA reads TGTGCCTGGAGATTTTATGTCAGATGCTACGAGCAGTACTTC. As protein: CAWRFYVRCYEQYF.